The entry that follows covers one TCR beta chain sequence. Its target is not known. This record comes from a study of cytomegalovirus exposure and HLA in healthy donors. Study conclusions and caveats: As a later analysis showed, a missense DCLRE1C variant was linked to trimming of TCR beta V- and J-genes. The sole available immune exposure information was CMV serostatus. Likely technical artifact: a cluster of highly shared sequence variants.

This CDR3 comprises 16 residues. V was clipped by 1 base and J by 8 bases; unmatched bases: 4. Germline CDR1 and CDR2: SGHTA and FQGNSA. Primers: 60 Vbeta forward and 13 Jbeta reverse. TCRdb's copy holds only in-frame clones and misses some; the assay was immunoSEQ multiplex PCR. This sample has over 200,000 clones, with roughly 91% found just once. The source of this sequence is a woman between 18 and 29 years old in good health and CMV-seronegative. The source material was PBMCs. The chain combines TRBV7-2 with TRBJ2-1, with 14 bases that match TRBD2. Here the CDR3 reads CASSLVWGLAGDEQFF. The CDR3 bases are TGTGCCAGCAGCTTAGTCTGGGGACTAGCGGGAGATGAGCAGTTCTTC.